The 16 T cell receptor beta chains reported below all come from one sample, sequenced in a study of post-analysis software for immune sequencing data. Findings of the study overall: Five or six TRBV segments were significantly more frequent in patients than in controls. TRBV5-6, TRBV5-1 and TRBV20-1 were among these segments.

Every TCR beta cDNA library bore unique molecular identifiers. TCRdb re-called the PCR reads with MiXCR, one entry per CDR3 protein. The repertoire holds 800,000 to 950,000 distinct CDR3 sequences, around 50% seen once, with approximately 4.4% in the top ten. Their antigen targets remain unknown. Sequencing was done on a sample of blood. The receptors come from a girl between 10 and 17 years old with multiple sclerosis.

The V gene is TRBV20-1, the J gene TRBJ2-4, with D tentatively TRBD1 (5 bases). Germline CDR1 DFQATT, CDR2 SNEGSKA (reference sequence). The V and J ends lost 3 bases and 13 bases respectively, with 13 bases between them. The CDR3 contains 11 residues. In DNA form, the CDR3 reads TGCAGTGCTAGTTCAGGGTCCCAGCAGTACTTC. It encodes CSASSGSQQYF.

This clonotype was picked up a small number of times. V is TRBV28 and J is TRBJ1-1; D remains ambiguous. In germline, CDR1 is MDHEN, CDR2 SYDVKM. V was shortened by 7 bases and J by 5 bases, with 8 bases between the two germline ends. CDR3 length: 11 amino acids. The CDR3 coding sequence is TGTGCCAGCACCTCCCCGACTGAAGCTTTCTTT. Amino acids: CASTSPTEAFF.

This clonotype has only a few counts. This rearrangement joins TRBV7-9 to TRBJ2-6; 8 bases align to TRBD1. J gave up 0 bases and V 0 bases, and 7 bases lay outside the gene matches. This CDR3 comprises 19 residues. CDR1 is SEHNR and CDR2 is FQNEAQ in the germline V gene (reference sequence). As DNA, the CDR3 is TGTGCCAGCAGCTTAGCGCCCGGACAGGGAAGCTCTGGGGCCAACGTCCTGACTTTC. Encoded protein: CASSLAPGQGSSGANVLTF.

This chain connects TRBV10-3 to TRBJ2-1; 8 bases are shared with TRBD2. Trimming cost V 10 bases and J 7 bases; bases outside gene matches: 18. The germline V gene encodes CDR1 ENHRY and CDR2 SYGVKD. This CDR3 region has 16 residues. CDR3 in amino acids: CATGKPSGREGNEQFF. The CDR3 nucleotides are TGTGCCACGGGAAAACCCAGCGGGAGAGAGGGGAATGAGCAGTTCTTC.

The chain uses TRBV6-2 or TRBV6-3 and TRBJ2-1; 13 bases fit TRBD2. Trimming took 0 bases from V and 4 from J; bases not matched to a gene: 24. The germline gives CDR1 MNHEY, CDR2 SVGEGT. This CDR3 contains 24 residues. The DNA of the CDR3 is TGTGCCAGCAGTTACTCGTCCGCTGTCGAAATAAGGACTAGCGGGAGTGGGCGTTACAATGAGCAGTTCTTC. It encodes CASSYSSAVEIRTSGSGRYNEQFF.

The CDR3 bases are TGTGCCAGCTCACGGGGACAGGTCCCCGGTGGCTACACCTTC. It yields the protein CASSRGQVPGGYTF. The chain carries TRBV18 and TRBJ1-2; 8 bases align to TRBD1. Unmatched junction bases numbered 8, after V lost 4 bases and J lost 7 bases. The germline V gene encodes CDR1 KGHSH and CDR2 LQKENI. CDR3 size: 14 residues.

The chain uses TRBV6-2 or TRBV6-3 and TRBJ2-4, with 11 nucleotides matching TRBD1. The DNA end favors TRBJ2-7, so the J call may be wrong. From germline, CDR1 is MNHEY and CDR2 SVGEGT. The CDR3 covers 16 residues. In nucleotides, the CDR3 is TGTGCCAGCAGTAACCCGGGACAGGGGGAATCCTACGAGCAGTACTTC. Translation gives CASSNPGQGESYEQYF.

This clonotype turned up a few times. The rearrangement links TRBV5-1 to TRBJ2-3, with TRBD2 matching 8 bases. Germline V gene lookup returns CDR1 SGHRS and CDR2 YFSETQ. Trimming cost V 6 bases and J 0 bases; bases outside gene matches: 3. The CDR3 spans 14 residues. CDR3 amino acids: CASTSGLSTDTQYF. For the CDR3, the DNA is TGCGCCAGCACTAGCGGGCTTAGCACAGATACGCAGTATTTT.

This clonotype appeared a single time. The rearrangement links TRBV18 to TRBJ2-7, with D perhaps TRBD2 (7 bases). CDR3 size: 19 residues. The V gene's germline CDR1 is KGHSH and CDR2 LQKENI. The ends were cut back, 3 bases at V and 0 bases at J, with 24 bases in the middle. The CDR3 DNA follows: TGTGCCAGCTCACCTCTCCGGGGGGCTTTACGGGGGGACTCCTACGAGCAGTACTTC. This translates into CASSPLRGALRGDSYEQYF.

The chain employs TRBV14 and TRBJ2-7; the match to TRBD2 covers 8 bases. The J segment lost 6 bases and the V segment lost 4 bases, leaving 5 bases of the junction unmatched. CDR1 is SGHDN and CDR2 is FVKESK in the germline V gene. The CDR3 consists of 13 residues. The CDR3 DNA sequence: TGTGCCAGCAGCCGGGGACTAGTGGGCGAGCAGTACTTC. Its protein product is CASSRGLVGEQYF.

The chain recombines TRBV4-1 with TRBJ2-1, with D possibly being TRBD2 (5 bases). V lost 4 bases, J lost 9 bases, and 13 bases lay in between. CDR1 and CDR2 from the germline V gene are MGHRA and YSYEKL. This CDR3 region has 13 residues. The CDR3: CASSLEASGEQFF. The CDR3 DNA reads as TGCGCCAGCAGCCTGGAAGCAAGCGGTGAGCAGTTCTTC.

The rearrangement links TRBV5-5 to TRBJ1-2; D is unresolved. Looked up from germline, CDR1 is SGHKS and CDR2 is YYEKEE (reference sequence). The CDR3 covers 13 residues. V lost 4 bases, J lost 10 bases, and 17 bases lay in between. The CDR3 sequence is CASSRDSSGDYTF. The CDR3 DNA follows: TGTGCCAGCAGCCGCGATAGCTCGGGAGACTACACCTTC. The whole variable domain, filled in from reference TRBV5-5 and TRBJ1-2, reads DAGVTQSPTHLIKTRGQQVTLRCSPISGHKSVSWYQQVLGQGPQFIFQYYEKEERGRGNFPDRFSARQFPNYSSELNVNALLLGDSALYLCASSRDSSGDYTFGSGTRLTVV.

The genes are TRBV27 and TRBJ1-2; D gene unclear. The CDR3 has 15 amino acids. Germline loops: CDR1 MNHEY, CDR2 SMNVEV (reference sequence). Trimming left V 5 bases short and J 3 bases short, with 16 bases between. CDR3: CASSPRAREHYGYTF. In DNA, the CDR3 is TGTGCCAGCAGTCCCCGAGCGCGGGAGCACTATGGCTACACCTTC.

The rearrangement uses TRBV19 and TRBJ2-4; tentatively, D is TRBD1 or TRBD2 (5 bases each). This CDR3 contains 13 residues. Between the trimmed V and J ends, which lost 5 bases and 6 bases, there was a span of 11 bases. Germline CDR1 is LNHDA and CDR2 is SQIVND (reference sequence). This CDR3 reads CASSSGPLNIQYF. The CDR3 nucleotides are TGTGCCAGTAGTTCGGGACCGCTAAACATTCAGTACTTC.

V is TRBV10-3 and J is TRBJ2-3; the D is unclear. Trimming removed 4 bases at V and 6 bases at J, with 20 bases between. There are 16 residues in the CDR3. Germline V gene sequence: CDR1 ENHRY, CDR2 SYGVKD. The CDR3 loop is CAISGGDKQKADTQYF. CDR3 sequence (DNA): TGTGCCATCAGTGGTGGGGATAAACAGAAGGCGGATACGCAGTATTTT.

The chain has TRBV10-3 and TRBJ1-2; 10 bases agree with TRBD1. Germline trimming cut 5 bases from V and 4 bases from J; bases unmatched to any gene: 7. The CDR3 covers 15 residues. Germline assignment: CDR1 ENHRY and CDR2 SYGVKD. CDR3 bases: TGTGCCATCAGTACCGGGACAGGGGATAGCTATGGCTACACCTTC. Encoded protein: CAISTGTGDSYGYTF.